This paragraph reports one TCR beta chain. The antigen is not known. For every subset, genomic DNA was evenly distributed across several immunoSEQ plates. TCRdb's table, derived via immunoSEQ multiplex PCR, lists solely in-frame clones and lacks some. This sample has some 500,000 clones, with approximately 94% found just once. The data originate from a study of shared clonotypes between healthy human individuals. This CDR3 region has 16 residues. The V gene end was trimmed by 4 bases and the J gene end by 0 bases; junction bases not matched to a gene: 3. The germline CDR1 and CDR2 sequences are LNHNV and YYDKDF (reference sequence). Every donor was a Caucasian adult from Nashville, Tennessee. Findings and limits, study-wide: Naive subsets generally had larger estimated richness than memory subsets.

Sample: naive CD4+ T cells sorted from blood. The sample's subset: CD45RA+ positively selected. This clonotype was obtained from a woman aged 30 to 39 in good health. The chain employs TRBV15 and TRBJ2-7, with 13 bases fitting TRBD2. CDR3 region: CATSKWTSGSSYEQYF. The DNA for the CDR3 is TGTGCCACCAGCAAGTGGACTAGCGGGAGCTCCTACGAGCAGTACTTC.